The 23 T cell receptor beta chains reported below all come from one sample, sequenced in a study of blood T cell repertoires in COVID-19. TCRdb keeps only in-frame clones here, not all; method: immunoSEQ multiplex PCR. The repertoire holds around 80,000 clones, approximately 90% seen once, with 0.58% in the top ten. The sample comprised peripheral blood. All receptors derive from a man aged 55 to 69 with acute or convalescent COVID-19.

V is TRBV7-9 and J is TRBJ2-7; D call uncertain. Germline V gene data show CDR1 as SEHNR and CDR2 as FQNEAQ (reference sequence). Trimming shortened V by 1 base and J by 3 bases, and 7 bases separated the two germline ends. CDR3 length equals 13 residues. The DNA for the CDR3 is TGTGCCAGCAGCTTAGAATACAGCTACGAGCAGTACTTC. Residues: CASSLEYSYEQYF.

The chain recombines TRBV6-2 or TRBV6-3 with TRBJ2-3; 11 bases align to TRBD2. In germline, CDR1 is MNHEY, CDR2 SVGEGT. The CDR3 runs to 17 residues. V lost 0 bases to trimming and J lost 3 bases; unmatched junction nucleotides: 5. The CDR3 region is CASSYSIAGGATDTQYF. The CDR3 nucleotides read TGTGCCAGCAGTTACTCGATAGCGGGAGGGGCTACAGATACGCAGTATTTT.

The V and J genes are TRBV19 and TRBJ2-7; 11 bases map to TRBD2. Germline assignment: CDR1 LNHDA and CDR2 SQIVND (reference sequence). The CDR3 covers 14 residues. Trimming cost V 3 bases and J 4 bases; bases outside gene matches: 2. CDR3 DNA sequence: TGTGCCAGTAGTATTGGGACTAGCGGTTACGAGCAGTACTTC. This encodes CASSIGTSGYEQYF. The full variable domain, completed using reference TRBV19 and TRBJ2-7, is DGGITQSPKYLFRKEGQNVTLSCEQNLNHDAMYWYRQDPGQGLRLIYYSQIVNDFQKGDIAEGYSVSREKKESFPLTVTSAQKNPTAFYLCASSIGTSGYEQYFGPGTRLTVT.

This sequence joins TRBV7-2 and TRBJ2-3, with 13 bases aligning to TRBD2. The V gene end was trimmed by 5 bases and the J gene end by 5 bases; junction bases not matched to a gene: 7. The CDR3 covers 16 residues. Per germline, CDR1 SGHTA and CDR2 FQGNSA. Here the CDR3 DNA reads TGTGCCAGCAGCCCTCGACTAGCGGGAGGCGGAGATACGCAGTATTTT. It specifies CASSPRLAGGGDTQYF. Together with reference TRBV7-2 and TRBJ2-3, the CDR3 gives the full variable domain: GAGVSQSPSNKVTEKGKDVELRCDPISGHTALYWYRQSLGQGLEFLIYFQGNSAPDKSGLPSDRFSAERTGGSVSTLTIQRTQQEDSAVYLCASSPRLAGGGDTQYFGPGTRLTVL.

The genes are TRBV12-3 or TRBV12-4 and TRBJ1-5; no clear D gene. The V gene lost 3 bases and the J gene lost 4 bases, with 4 bases spanning the gap. The CDR3 sequence is 12 residues long. The CDR3 DNA sequence: TGTGCCAGCAGTTTCGGGAATCAGCCCCAGCATTTT. Translating it yields CASSFGNQPQHF.

The rearrangement joins TRBV18 to TRBJ1-4; the match to TRBD1 covers 10 bases. This CDR3 spans 14 amino acids. Germline CDR1 reads KGHSH; CDR2 reads LQKENI. J was trimmed by 12 bases and V by 4 bases; bases with no gene match: 8. CDR3 in amino acids: CASSQGTGAQELFF. The CDR3 DNA is TGTGCCAGCTCACAAGGGACAGGGGCTCAGGAACTGTTTTTT.

This chain connects TRBV5-1 to TRBJ2-7, with 8 bases identical to TRBD1. The ends lost 6 bases at V and 2 bases at J; junction bases unmatched: 7. This CDR3 contains 14 residues. Germline values: CDR1 SGHRS, CDR2 YFSETQ. The DNA for the CDR3 is TGCGCCAGCACCCCGGACAGGGACACCTACGAGCAGTACTTC. It is translated as CASTPDRDTYEQYF.

This clone occurred once. The chain carries TRBV6-4 and TRBJ1-1, with a possible D match to TRBD1 (5 bases). V was cut by 6 bases and J by 6 bases, with 17 bases left in between. The germline CDR1 and CDR2 sequences are MRHNA and SNTAGT. The CDR3 runs 14 residues. CDR3 region: CASRKEAGGPEAFF. The DNA for the CDR3 is TGTGCCAGCAGAAAGGAGGCGGGGGGACCTGAAGCTTTCTTT.

The genes are TRBV19 and TRBJ1-6; 10 nucleotides align to TRBD1. V shed 6 bases and J 6 bases; nucleotides not matched to a gene: 8. The CDR3 spans 16 residues. Germline CDR1 is LNHDA and CDR2 is SQIVND (reference sequence). As DNA, the CDR3 is TGTGCCAGTAGGCCGGGACAGGGGCTGGCTAATTCACCCCTCCACTTT. It yields the protein CASRPGQGLANSPLHF.

This clone was seen only a few times. The J gene is TRBJ1-2, the V gene TRBV7-9, with D possibly TRBD1 on 6 matching bases. The germline CDR1 and CDR2 sequences are SEHNR and FQNEAQ (reference sequence). V lost 5 bases and J lost 4, with 17 bases in between. This CDR3 region has 15 residues. CDR3 in amino acids: CASSPREGVPYGYTF. The CDR3 DNA sequence: TGTGCCAGCAGCCCGCGGGAGGGGGTACCCTATGGCTACACCTTC.

V gene TRBV5-1 combines with J gene TRBJ2-5, with 14 positions matching TRBD2. Germline values: CDR1 SGHRS, CDR2 YFSETQ. After removal of 3 bases from V and 5 bases from J, the junction contained 12 bases not matched to a gene. The CDR3 covers 18 residues. Written as DNA, the CDR3 is TGCGCCAGCAGCTCGACTAGCGGGGGGGCGTCGATTCTGGAGACCCAGTACTTC. It encodes CASSSTSGGASILETQYF.

V is TRBV5-6 and J is TRBJ1-1; no clear D gene. Trimming pared 0 bases from V and 1 base from J, leaving 10 bases between. CDR1 is SGHDT, CDR2 YYEEEE, per germline. CDR3 length equals 15 residues. This CDR3 is CASSLEVRGNTEAFF. DNA of the CDR3: TGTGCCAGCAGCTTGGAAGTCAGAGGGAACACTGAAGCTTTCTTT.

This chain uses TRBV3-1 (or the pseudogene TRBV3-2) with TRBJ1-2; 7 bases are a match to TRBD1. J was trimmed by 4 bases and V by 6 bases; bases with no gene match: 8. Germline V gene sequence: CDR1 LGHDT, CDR2 YNNKEL (reference sequence). This CDR3 has 14 amino acids. The CDR3 sequence is CASRGDGTVYGYTF. As DNA, the CDR3 is TGTGCCAGCAGAGGTGACGGGACAGTCTATGGCTACACCTTC.

This clone was counted a single time. The chain uses TRBV5-6 and TRBJ1-2; D perhaps matches TRBD1 (6 bases). The CDR3 extends over 14 amino acids. The germline V gene has CDR1 SGHDT and CDR2 YYEEEE. Trimming pared 0 bases from V and 14 bases from J, leaving 20 bases between. The CDR3 DNA is TGTGCCAGCAGCTTGGCGGGGGGCCGCTCCGAGAGGACCTTC. It encodes CASSLAGGRSERTF.

Regarding this clone: Other DNA sequences within the sample encode an identical CDR3. The chain has TRBV5-1 and TRBJ1-2; 11 nucleotides agree with TRBD1. This CDR3 spans 14 amino acids. Germline trimming cut 4 bases from V and 4 bases from J; bases unmatched to any gene: 3. Germline V lookup: CDR1 SGHRS, CDR2 YFSETQ. CDR3 in amino acids: CASSLGTGGYGYTF. The CDR3 DNA reads TGCGCCAGCAGCCTAGGGACAGGGGGCTATGGCTACACCTTC.

The chain employs TRBV19 and TRBJ2-1; D call uncertain. The CDR3 totals 12 residues. Germline V lookup: CDR1 LNHDA, CDR2 SQIVND (reference sequence). Deletions cut 3 bases from V and 9 bases from J, with 9 bases between. The CDR3 coding sequence is TGTGCCAGTAGTATGAGTGGTGGTGAGCAGTTCTTC. This sequence encodes CASSMSGGEQFF. Variable domain in full (rest from reference TRBV19 and TRBJ2-1): DGGITQSPKYLFRKEGQNVTLSCEQNLNHDAMYWYRQDPGQGLRLIYYSQIVNDFQKGDIAEGYSVSREKKESFPLTVTSAQKNPTAFYLCASSMSGGEQFFGPGTRLTVL.

This sequence joins TRBV7-9 and TRBJ2-1; 9 positions agree with TRBD2. J was trimmed by 6 bases and V by 7 bases; bases with no gene match: 13. Germline-derived CDR1 and CDR2 are SEHNR and FQNEAQ (reference sequence). There are 16 residues in the CDR3. CDR3 nucleotides: TGTGCCAGCACCTCCCTAAAGGCGGGAGGGGTCAATGAGCAGTTCTTC. It translates to CASTSLKAGGVNEQFF.

The chain uses TRBV10-3 and TRBJ1-5; possible D gene TRBD1, 5 bases. The germline gives CDR1 ENHRY, CDR2 SYGVKD. The V and J ends lost 6 bases and 1 base respectively, with 13 bases between them. This CDR3 has 15 amino acids. CDR3 DNA sequence: TGTGCCATCAGACCGGGGGTAGGGAGCAATCAGCCCCAGCATTTT. It specifies CAIRPGVGSNQPQHF.

The chain employs TRBV19 and TRBJ2-5, with a possible D match to TRBD2 (6 bases). This CDR3 region has 14 residues. Germline-derived CDR1 and CDR2 are LNHDA and SQIVND (reference sequence). Deletions cut 4 bases from V and 1 base from J, with 10 bases between. The CDR3 protein is CASSTLGGQETQYF. DNA for the CDR3: TGTGCCAGTAGTACCTTGGGGGGCCAAGAGACCCAGTACTTC. Combining the CDR3 with reference TRBV19 and TRBJ2-5 gives the whole variable domain DGGITQSPKYLFRKEGQNVTLSCEQNLNHDAMYWYRQDPGQGLRLIYYSQIVNDFQKGDIAEGYSVSREKKESFPLTVTSAQKNPTAFYLCASSTLGGQETQYFGPGTRLLVL.

The chain carries TRBV5-1 and TRBJ2-7, with TRBD1 identical over 7 bases. V trimming: 4 bases; J trimming: 7 bases; junction bases outside the gene matches: 11. CDR1 and CDR2 from the germline V gene are SGHRS and YFSETQ. The CDR3 sequence is 14 residues long. The CDR3 protein is CASSPKGQSGEQYF. The DNA for the CDR3 is TGCGCCAGCAGCCCAAAGGGACAGTCCGGTGAGCAGTACTTC.

The chain carries TRBV5-5 and TRBJ1-5; the D is unclear. V was trimmed by 2 bases and J by 3 bases, leaving 9 bases between them. Germline assignment: CDR1 SGHKS and CDR2 YYEKEE (reference sequence). This CDR3 is built from 14 residues. The CDR3 DNA is TGTGCCAGCAGCTTCGGCCAGGCCAATCAGCCCCAGCATTTT. It encodes CASSFGQANQPQHF.

The chain couples TRBV24-1 to TRBJ2-3; 9 bases map to TRBD2. The junction had 6 bases not matched to a gene; V was cut back by 2 bases and J by 4 bases. Germline V lookup: CDR1 KGHDR, CDR2 SFDVKD. The CDR3 is 16 residues long. In DNA, the CDR3 is TGTGCCACCAGTGATTGGATAGCGGGAGCTCCAGATACGCAGTATTTT. Its translation is CATSDWIAGAPDTQYF.

This clone appeared once. This chain joins TRBV3-1 (or the pseudogene TRBV3-2) and TRBJ1-1, with D unclear. With 0 bases removed from V and 3 bases from J, the gap between germline ends came to 14 bases. The CDR3 sequence is 16 residues long. Germline V lookup: CDR1 LGHDT, CDR2 YNNKEL (reference sequence). CDR3 loop: CASSQDSWPGDTEAFF. The CDR3 bases are TGTGCCAGCAGCCAAGACTCTTGGCCAGGCGACACTGAAGCTTTCTTT.